A selection of T cell receptor beta chains follows, all from one sample in a study of blood T cell repertoires in COVID-19. The table came from immunoSEQ multiplex PCR; TCRdb's copy has only in-frame clones and leaves some out. Among 400,000 to 500,000 clones, roughly 84% were seen once, and the ten largest hold 1.2% to 1.5%. Sequenced sample: PBMCs or T cells enriched from blood (not recorded which). Every receptor here comes from a woman aged 18-30 years who had been exposed to COVID-19. Each CDR3 is given without its conserved first and last residue.

V gene: TRBV5-1; CDR3 length: 13; J gene: TRBJ1-1; CDR3 protein: ASSLAGAQNTEAF
V gene: TRBV28; CDR3 length: 11; J gene: TRBJ1-3; CDR3 protein: ASSRDSGNTIY
V gene: TRBV5-1; CDR3 length: 14; J gene: TRBJ2-7; CDR3 protein: ASSLGGASGTYEQY
V gene: TRBV9; CDR3 length: 14; J gene: TRBJ2-7; CDR3 protein: ASSVGPTGGTYEQY
V gene: TRBV10-1; CDR3 length: 11; J gene: TRBJ2-7; CDR3 protein: ASSERGTYEQY
V gene: TRBV24-1; CDR3 length: 12; J gene: TRBJ1-5; CDR3 protein: ATSDSRTVQPQH
V gene: TRBV28; CDR3 length: 12; J gene: TRBJ2-7; CDR3 protein: ASSSGTGTYEQY
V gene: TRBV7-9; CDR3 length: 11; J gene: TRBJ1-2; CDR3 protein: ASSLGTAGGYT
V gene: TRBV9; CDR3 length: 13; J gene: TRBJ2-7; CDR3 protein: ASSVSSGALYEQY
V gene: TRBV27; CDR3 length: 15; J gene: TRBJ2-1; CDR3 protein: ASKGLAGASSYNEQF
V gene: TRBV10-2; CDR3 length: 12; J gene: TRBJ1-4; CDR3 protein: ASSTQLDNEKLF
V gene: TRBV4-2; CDR3 length: 16; J gene: TRBJ2-7; CDR3 protein: ASSPTGTSGMSSYEQY
V gene: TRBV18; CDR3 length: 15; J gene: TRBJ2-6; CDR3 protein: ASSLTSGRAGANVLT
V gene: TRBV4-1; CDR3 length: 13; J gene: TRBJ2-3; CDR3 protein: ASSRDWTSTDTQY
V gene: TRBV10-2; CDR3 length: 13; J gene: TRBJ2-1; CDR3 protein: ASSEGGSLWNEQF
V gene: TRBV9; CDR3 length: 11; J gene: TRBJ1-2; CDR3 protein: ASSVTGIGGYT
V gene: TRBV7-3; CDR3 length: 14; J gene: TRBJ2-6; CDR3 protein: ASSSGTGSGANVLT
V gene: TRBV6-2/TRBV6-3; CDR3 length: 12; J gene: TRBJ1-2; CDR3 protein: ASSYPGQGGGYT
V gene: TRBV5-1; CDR3 length: 12; J gene: TRBJ2-7; CDR3 protein: ASTTGTGGYEQY
V gene: TRBV7-3; CDR3 length: 13; J gene: TRBJ1-2; CDR3 protein: ASSRTGDRGDGYT
V gene: TRBV10-3; CDR3 length: 10; J gene: TRBJ1-5; CDR3 protein: AISEPNQPQH
V gene: TRBV2; CDR3 length: 11; J gene: TRBJ2-7; CDR3 protein: ASRGTGRGEQY